These T cell receptor beta chains were read from a single sample in a study of cytomegalovirus exposure and HLA in healthy donors. Clones were sequenced by immunoSEQ multiplex PCR, and TCRdb holds only the in-frame ones, with some missing. Among 130,000 to 150,000 clones, about 80% were seen once, and the ten largest hold roughly 4.2%. Material: PBMCs. Every receptor here comes from a man aged 35 to 55 in good health and CMV-seropositive. Each CDR3 is given with its conserved first and last residue. Each record gives: clone size, V gene, D gene, CDR3 length, J gene, CDR3 protein, CDR3 DNA. The D gene is left open where the match is weak. Some rows have no size entry. The others give once, few or many, or a class for an expanded clone.

>.|TRBV6-5|.|13|TRBJ2-7
CASRLPGVREQYF
TGTGCCAGCAGACTCCCCGGGGTACGCGAGCAGTACTTC
>.|TRBV30|.|13|TRBJ2-3
CAWSATVANTQYF
TGTGCCTGGAGTGCCACAGTAGCGAATACGCAGTATTTT
>.|TRBV18|TRBD1|15|TRBJ2-7
CASSHGQGASYEQYF
TGTGCCAGCTCCCACGGACAGGGGGCCTCCTACGAGCAGTACTTC
>few|TRBV18|TRBD1|16|TRBJ1-5
CASSPGQAGINQPQHF
TGTGCCAGCTCACCAGGACAGGCGGGTATCAATCAGCCCCAGCATTTT
>.|TRBV5-1|.|13|TRBJ2-7
CASSPGVDREQYF
TGCGCCAGCAGCCCGGGTGTCGACCGCGAGCAGTACTTC
>.|TRBV27|.|13|TRBJ1-5
CASSFGQLQPQHF
TGTGCCAGCAGTTTTGGACAGCTTCAGCCCCAGCATTTT
>.|TRBV4-3|TRBD2|15|TRBJ2-3
CASSRGGDLTDTQYF
TGCGCCAGCAGCCGGGGAGGGGACCTCACAGATACGCAGTATTTT
>.|TRBV27|.|14|TRBJ1-1
CASSFRGVNTEAFF
TGTGCCAGCAGTTTCCGGGGGGTGAACACTGAAGCTTTCTTT
>.|TRBV6-1|.|11|TRBJ1-2
CASINGYGYTF
TGTGCCAGCATTAACGGCTATGGCTACACCTTC
>.|TRBV5-1|TRBD2|15|TRBJ2-5
CASSPELAGGGTQYF
TGCGCCAGCAGCCCCGAGCTAGCGGGAGGTGGAACCCAGTACTTC
>.|TRBV5-5|.|15|TRBJ2-2
CASSLRGSNTGELFF
TGTGCCAGCAGCTTAAGGGGCTCGAACACCGGGGAGCTGTTTTTT
>.|TRBV5-4|.|14|TRBJ2-4
CASSKTGAKNIQYF
TGTGCCAGCAGCAAAACAGGAGCCAAAAACATTCAGTACTTC
>.|TRBV11-2|TRBD1|13|TRBJ1-3
CASGTVVGNTIYF
TGTGCCAGCGGGACAGTCGTTGGAAACACCATATATTTT
>once|TRBV5-1|TRBD1|16|TRBJ1-2
CASSLLGGQGAYGYTF
TGCGCCAGCAGCTTGTTGGGGGGACAGGGGGCATATGGCTACACCTTC
>.|TRBV18|TRBD1|14|TRBJ1-1
CASLADRGATEAFF
TGTGCCAGCTTGGCCGACAGGGGGGCCACTGAAGCTTTCTTT
>.|TRBV30|.|16|TRBJ1-6
CAWSVVGGSYNSPLHF
TGTGCCTGGAGTGTGGTGGGGGGCTCCTATAATTCACCCCTCCACTTT
>.|TRBV4-1|.|20|TRBJ1-1
CASSPTPGGALIMLNTEAFF
TGCGCCAGCAGCCCAACCCCAGGAGGGGCCCTTATAATGCTAAACACTGAAGCTTTCTTT
>.|TRBV6-1|.|14|TRBJ1-1
CASTERQGGTEAFF
TGTGCCAGCACAGAGAGGCAGGGTGGAACTGAAGCTTTCTTT
>few|TRBV5-1|.|14|TRBJ1-1
CASSLKQVNTEAFF
TGCGCCAGCAGCTTAAAACAGGTGAACACTGAAGCTTTCTTT
>.|TRBV27|TRBD1|14|TRBJ2-2
CANMGQGDTGELFF
TGTGCCAACATGGGGCAGGGGGACACCGGGGAGCTGTTTTTT
>.|TRBV7-3|TRBD2|17|TRBJ2-1
CASSSITGLASYNEQFF
TGTGCCAGCAGCTCCATCACGGGACTAGCGAGTTACAATGAGCAGTTCTTC
>.|TRBV30|.|14|TRBJ2-7
CAWSFLGSSYEQYF
TGTGCCTGGAGTTTCCTCGGGAGCTCCTACGAGCAGTACTTC
>.|TRBV7-3|.|14|TRBJ2-3
CASSPRSGTDTQYF
TGTGCCAGCAGTCCCCGGTCCGGCACAGATACGCAGTATTTT
>.|TRBV2|TRBD1|13|TRBJ1-1
CASTGTGRTEAFF
TGTGCCAGCACCGGGACAGGGCGCACTGAAGCTTTCTTT
>.|TRBV15|TRBD2|16|TRBJ2-1
CATSRGTSGTYNEQFF
TGTGCCACCAGCAGGGGGACTAGCGGGACCTACAATGAGCAGTTCTTC
>.|TRBV9|TRBD2|19|TRBJ2-1
CASSVGRGVGGRNDNEQFF
TGTGCCAGCAGCGTAGGTCGGGGAGTCGGCGGGAGAAACGACAATGAGCAGTTCTTC
>.|TRBV9|.|15|TRBJ1-2
CASSLFGGSNYGYTF
TGTGCCAGCAGCTTATTCGGGGGGTCGAACTATGGCTACACCTTC
>.|TRBV7-9|.|14|TRBJ1-5
CASSTQGFDQPQHF
TGTGCCAGCAGCACACAGGGATTTGATCAGCCCCAGCATTTT
>few|TRBV11-2|TRBD2|14|TRBJ2-1
CASSLAGDHNEQFF
TGTGCCAGCAGCCTAGCGGGGGACCACAATGAGCAGTTCTTC